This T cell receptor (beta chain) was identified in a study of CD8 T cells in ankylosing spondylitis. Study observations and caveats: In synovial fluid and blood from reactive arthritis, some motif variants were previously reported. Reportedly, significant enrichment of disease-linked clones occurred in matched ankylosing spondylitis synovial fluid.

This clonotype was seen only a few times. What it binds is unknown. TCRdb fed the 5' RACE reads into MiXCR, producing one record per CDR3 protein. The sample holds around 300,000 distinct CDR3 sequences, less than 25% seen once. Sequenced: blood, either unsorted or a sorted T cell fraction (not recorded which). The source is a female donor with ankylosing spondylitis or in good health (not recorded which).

CDR3 bases: TGTGCCAGCAGCTGGTTCACCGGGGAGCTGTTTTTT. Amino acids: CASSWFTGELFF. This chain links TRBV7-8 with TRBJ2-2; D unclear. V lost 4 bases and J lost 4, with 4 bases in between. Germline CDR1 reads SGHVS; CDR2 reads FQNEAQ. CDR3 length equals 12 residues.